Presented here are 18 T cell receptor beta chains from one specimen sequenced in a study of T cells in Graves' hyperthyroidism and ophthalmopathy. What was amplified from RNA transcripts were TCR beta CDR3 regions. With the HTBI primer set, the TCR CDR3 went through a first round of RT-PCR. One entry per CDR3 protein, called by TCRdb with MiXCR from the multiplex PCR reads. The sample includes about 710,000 distinct CDR3 sequences, about 17% of them seen just once. The specimen sequenced was blood. These receptors were taken from a man younger than 35 with Graves' hyperthyroidism.

The chain is built from TRBV6-1 and TRBJ2-2, with 7 bases lining up with TRBD1. From germline, CDR1 is MNHNS and CDR2 SASEGT. V lost 5 bases, J lost 0 bases, and 12 bases stayed unmatched. This CDR3 has 18 amino acids. Here the CDR3 reads CASSPGTEPIPNTGELFF. In nucleotides, the CDR3 is TGTGCCAGCAGTCCCGGGACAGAGCCCATCCCGAACACCGGGGAGCTGTTTTTT.

This clonotype has only a few counts. This chain connects TRBV4-2 to TRBJ1-5; tentative D call: TRBD1 (5 bases). Deletions cut 0 bases from V and 6 bases from J, with 9 bases between. Germline lookup yields CDR1 LGHNA and CDR2 YNFKEQ. The CDR3 has 14 amino acids. The CDR3 spells CASSQEPQGQPQHF. CDR3 nucleotide sequence: TGTGCCAGCAGCCAAGAACCCCAGGGTCAGCCCCAGCATTTT.

This clonotype came up a few times. This rearrangement joins TRBV20-1 to TRBJ1-5; D perhaps matches TRBD1 (5 bases). The CDR3 is made up of 13 amino acids. Trimming shortened V by 5 bases and J by 3 bases, and 11 bases separated the two germline ends. The germline V gene encodes CDR1 DFQATT and CDR2 SNEGSKA (reference sequence). The CDR3 loop is CSASRRDNQPQHF. In nucleotides, the CDR3 is TGCAGTGCTTCCCGCAGGGACAATCAGCCCCAGCATTTT.

The chain is built from TRBV19 and TRBJ1-2; 8 bases map to TRBD1. This CDR3 region has 11 residues. Germline V gene data show CDR1 as LNHDA and CDR2 as SQIVND (reference sequence). J lost 7 bases, V lost 6 bases, and 1 base had no gene match. In DNA form, the CDR3 reads TGTGCCAGTAGGGACAGGGTTGGCTACACCTTC. Protein sequence: CASRDRVGYTF.

This clonotype was picked up many times. V and J are TRBV7-3 and TRBJ2-2; no definite D call. V was cut by 6 bases and J by 0 bases, with 5 bases left in between. The CDR3 is 13 residues long. The germline gives CDR1 SGHTA, CDR2 FQGTGA. CDR3 nucleotide sequence: TGTGCCAGCAGTTCGGCGAACACCGGGGAGCTGTTTTTT. Translating it yields CASSSANTGELFF.

This clonotype was picked up many times. The V call is TRBV20-1, the J call TRBJ2-1; TRBD1 is a possible D gene (6 bases). The CDR3 length is 12 residues. Germline V gene data show CDR1 as DFQATT and CDR2 as SNEGSKA (reference sequence). Trimming shortened V by 3 bases and J by 7 bases, and 10 bases separated the two germline ends. Here the CDR3 DNA reads TGCAGTGCTAGGTGGGGGCTGAATGAGCAGTTCTTC. Translated, it gives CSARWGLNEQFF.

This clonotype came up a few times. V and J are TRBV19 and TRBJ1-2; no definite D call. V dropped 0 bases and J dropped 4 bases, with 12 bases sitting between them. CDR3 size: 15 residues. The germline V gene encodes CDR1 LNHDA and CDR2 SQIVND (reference sequence). The CDR3 DNA follows: TGTGCCAGTAGTATAGATCACGTCACCCGCTATGGCTACACCTTC. Its protein is CASSIDHVTRYGYTF.

The chain links TRBV4-1 to TRBJ1-5; weak D call: TRBD1 (6 bases). Germline-derived CDR1 and CDR2 are MGHRA and YSYEKL. The CDR3 totals 17 residues. V gave up 1 base and J gave up 4 bases, with 17 bases separating them. CDR3: CASSQGPAPGVNQPQHF. DNA for the CDR3: TGCGCCAGCAGCCAAGGCCCCGCCCCAGGGGTTAATCAGCCCCAGCATTTT.

The V gene is TRBV18, the J gene TRBJ2-4, with 8 bases fitting TRBD1. The CDR3 has 16 amino acids. Trimming cost V 3 bases and J 0 bases; bases outside gene matches: 4. Germline assignment: CDR1 KGHSH and CDR2 LQKENI. The DNA of the CDR3 is TGTGCCAGCTCACCGACAGGGGAGAAAGCCAAAAACATTCAGTACTTC. Residues: CASSPTGEKAKNIQYF.

This clonotype was seen many times. The rearrangement joins TRBV2 to TRBJ2-7; 8 nucleotides match TRBD2. The CDR3 loop spans 16 amino acids. V trimming: 1 base; J trimming: 7 bases; junction bases outside the gene matches: 12. Germline CDR1 and CDR2: SNHLY and FYNNEI. CDR3 DNA: TGTGCCAGCAGTGAAGATCGAACTAGCGGTTCGGGGGAGCAGTACTTC. Residues: CASSEDRTSGSGEQYF.

The chain recombines TRBV10-3 with TRBJ1-4; 11 nucleotides match TRBD1. CDR1 and CDR2 (germline): ENHRY, SYGVKD. Losses at the gene ends were 6 bases for V and 7 bases for J; bases not matched to a gene: 7. This CDR3 is built from 15 residues. The CDR3, as DNA: TGTGCCATCAGCCCCGGACAGGGGGCGCGTGAAAAACTGTTTTTT. Encoded protein: CAISPGQGAREKLFF.

This clonotype showed up many times. The chain uses TRBV18 and TRBJ2-7; D may be TRBD1 (6 bases). V was pared by 1 base and J by 0 bases, with 16 bases between. Germline V gene data show CDR1 as KGHSH and CDR2 as LQKENI. The CDR3 runs to 17 residues. CDR3 amino acids: CASSPRGPERSSYEQYF. Here the CDR3 DNA reads TGTGCCAGCTCACCACGGGGGCCAGAGCGGAGCTCCTACGAGCAGTACTTC.

This clonotype has more than one count but fewer than ten. This chain links TRBV3-1 with TRBJ2-2, with TRBD1 as a possible D gene (6 bases). CDR3 length: 15 residues. The germline V gene has CDR1 LGHDT and CDR2 YNNKEL (reference sequence). With 2 bases removed from V and 4 bases from J, the gap between germline ends came to 11 bases. The chain's CDR3 is CASSQPTGSTGELFF. The CDR3 coding sequence is TGTGCCAGCAGCCAACCGACAGGCAGCACCGGGGAGCTGTTTTTT.

This clonotype was detected ten times or more. An end of the junction does not agree with germline; a read error may underlie this. This chain uses TRBV5-1 with TRBJ2-7; 11 bases are shared with TRBD1. This CDR3 contains 14 residues. Germline V gives CDR1 SGHRS, CDR2 YFSETQ. Written as DNA, the CDR3 is TGTGCCAGCAGTCGGACAGGGGGCAGTTACGAGCAGTACTTC. The encoded protein is CASSRTGGSYEQYF.

This clonotype was detected ten times or more. The chain joins TRBV3-1 to TRBJ1-4; D is unclear. Trimming cost V 2 bases and J 8 bases, with 6 bases left between them. CDR3 length: 12 amino acids. The germline gives CDR1 LGHDT, CDR2 YNNKEL (reference sequence). CDR3 region: CASSQLEEKLFF. In nucleotides, the CDR3 is TGTGCCAGCAGCCAATTAGAGGAAAAACTGTTTTTT.

This clonotype showed up many times. Here the CDR3 DNA reads TGTGCCAGCAGCGGACAGGGGGCTGGTGAGACCCAGTACTTC. Protein: CASSGQGAGETQYF. This sequence joins TRBV28 and TRBJ2-5; TRBD1 matches at 11 bases. V lost 6 bases, J lost 5 bases, and 5 bases stayed unmatched. The CDR3 is made up of 14 amino acids. Germline-derived CDR1 and CDR2 are MDHEN and SYDVKM.

The rearrangement links TRBV27 to TRBJ2-7; D might be TRBD1 (5 bases). There are 14 residues in the CDR3. V was pared by 8 bases and J by 0 bases, with 14 bases between. In germline, CDR1 is MNHEY, CDR2 SMNVEV (reference sequence). CDR3 nucleotide sequence: TGTGCCAGCCGCACAGGCACCCTCTCCTACGAGCAGTACTTC. Translation: CASRTGTLSYEQYF.

This clonotype was observed many times. The CDR3 loop reads CASRGVSTDTQYF. The CDR3 DNA follows: TGTGCCAGCAGGGGGGTTAGCACAGATACGCAGTATTTT. V usage is TRBV7-9 and J usage is TRBJ2-3, with D perhaps being TRBD1 or TRBD2 (5 bases each). CDR3 length equals 13 residues. The ends were cut back, 6 bases at V and 0 bases at J, with 7 bases in the middle. The germline V gene encodes CDR1 SEHNR and CDR2 FQNEAQ (reference sequence).